Following are 3 T cell receptor beta chains from one sample sequenced in a study. TCRdb re-called the RT-PCR reads through MiXCR, storing one row per CDR3 protein. The sample consists of hundreds of thousands of distinct CDR3 sequences, 13% to 15% of them appearing once. Sequenced sample: memory CD4+ T cells from blood. The receptors here all came from a female donor in good health, serving as a healthy control.

This chain joins TRBV18 and TRBJ1-1, with TRBD1 as a possible D gene (5 bases). The CDR3 loop spans 14 amino acids. The V end lost 5 bases, the J end lost 5 bases, and 15 bases lay between the germline ends. Per the germline V gene, CDR1 is KGHSH and CDR2 is LQKENI. The CDR3 bases are TGTGCCAGCTCAAATCTCAGGGAAGGGACTGAAGCTTTCTTT. It encodes CASSNLREGTEAFF. The full variable domain, in which reference TRBV18 and TRBJ1-1 provide the parts outside the CDR3, is NAGVMQNPRHLVRRRGQEARLRCSPMKGHSHVYWYRQLPEEGLKFMVYLQKENIIDESGMPKERFSAEFPKEGPSILRIQQVVRGDSAAYFCASSNLREGTEAFFGQGTRLTVV.

This clonotype turned up a few times. V is TRBV20-1 and J is TRBJ1-5; a weak D match, TRBD1 (5 bases). V was clipped by 0 bases and J by 1 base, with 10 bases between them. Germline lookup yields CDR1 DFQATT and CDR2 SNEGSKA (reference sequence). This CDR3 comprises 15 residues. The CDR3 nucleotides are TGCAGTGCTAGAGATCGGGGGAAGAGCAATCAGCCCCAGCATTTT. Translation gives CSARDRGKSNQPQHF.

This clonotype showed up just a few times. The gene calls are TRBV7-2 and TRBJ2-1, with D possibly TRBD2 on 6 matching bases. The V gene lost 1 base and the J gene lost 2 bases, with 12 bases spanning the gap. Germline V gene data show CDR1 as SGHTA and CDR2 as FQGNSA. This CDR3 region has 16 residues. CDR3 DNA sequence: TGTGCCAGCAGCTTAGTAAGCGGGCCTACCTACAATGAGCAGTTCTTC. It specifies CASSLVSGPTYNEQFF.